This TCR beta chain was captured in a study of blood T cell repertoires in COVID-19. Overall study: Researchers got acute and convalescent COVID-19 samples from the United States, Italy and Spain. Sample material is recorded as cDNA or gDNA derived from T cells, B-cell-depleted T cells, or PBMCs.

V was clipped by 5 bases and J by 8 bases, with 19 bases between them. Germline CDR1 SEHNR, CDR2 FQNEAQ (reference sequence). CDR3 length: 15 amino acids. In the study's own analysis: Scientists estimated how many nucleated cells there were by amplifying reference gene primers. Profiled with immunoSEQ multiplex PCR; TCRdb holds only in-frame clones, not every one. V and J calls and clone size are copied from that table; D and trimming were computed from the DNA. The data show approximately 260,000 clones, 75% to 90% seen once. This sequence was found in a man between 60 and 75 years old who had recovered from COVID-19. What was sequenced was peripheral blood. The chain is built from TRBV7-9 and TRBJ2-1; maybe TRBD1 (6 bases). The CDR3 nucleotides read TGTGCCAGCAGCCGACTCCGACAGGCCCCGGATGAGCAGTTCTTC. Protein sequence: CASSRLRQAPDEQFF. Variable domain in full (rest from reference TRBV7-9 and TRBJ2-1): DTGVSQNPRHKITKRGQNVTFRCDPISEHNRLYWYRQTLGQGPEFLTYFQNEAQLEKSRLLSDRFSAERPKGSFSTLEIQRTEQGDSAMYLCASSRLRQAPDEQFFGPGTRLTVL.